Below are 31 T cell receptor beta chains sequenced from a single sample in a study of cytomegalovirus exposure and HLA in healthy donors. PCR was performed using 60 Vbeta and 13 Jbeta primers. TCRdb's table, derived via immunoSEQ multiplex PCR, lists solely in-frame clones and lacks some. The data hold about 190,000 clones, with around nine tenths observed a single time. Sequencing was carried out using PBMCs. The receptor source for this set is a woman in her late teens or twenties in good health and CMV-seronegative.

V gene TRBV6-6 combines with J gene TRBJ2-2, with D perhaps matching TRBD2 (6 bases). V shed 0 bases and J shed 7 bases, with 15 bases lying between them. The CDR3 totals 16 residues. Germline CDR1 and CDR2: MNHNY and SVGAGI (reference sequence). In nucleotides, the CDR3 is TGTGCCAGCAGTTACTCGGGCGGGACCGGTGGCGGGGAGCTGTTTTTT. Translation: CASSYSGGTGGGELFF.

The CDR3 bases are TGTGCCAGCAGCTTAGCTCGCGGGAGGGATTACAATGAGCAGTTCTTC. Amino acids: CASSLARGRDYNEQFF. The rearrangement uses TRBV11-1 and TRBJ2-1; 9 bases fit TRBD2. Germline lookup yields CDR1 SGHAT and CDR2 FQDESV (reference sequence). The V and J ends lost 0 bases and 4 bases, in that order; junction bases with no gene match: 4. The CDR3 contains 16 residues.

V and J are TRBV19 and TRBJ2-2, with D maybe TRBD2 (5 bases). This CDR3 spans 14 amino acids. V was clipped by 4 bases and J by 7 bases, with 13 bases between them. The germline V gene has CDR1 LNHDA and CDR2 SQIVND (reference sequence). The CDR3 protein is CASSTGSFVGELFF. DNA of the CDR3: TGTGCCAGTAGTACGGGGAGCTTCGTCGGGGAGCTGTTTTTT.

The rearrangement links TRBV10-3 to TRBJ1-3; D uncertain. The CDR3 loop spans 16 amino acids. The V and J ends lost 0 bases and 0 bases respectively, with 9 bases between them. Germline CDR1 and CDR2: ENHRY and SYGVKD. CDR3: CAISESGGSSGNTIYF. In nucleotides, the CDR3 is TGTGCCATCAGTGAGTCAGGAGGAAGCTCTGGAAACACCATATATTTT.

This chain uses TRBV2 with TRBJ1-6; no clear D. The CDR3 length is 12 residues. Per germline, CDR1 SNHLY and CDR2 FYNNEI. Deletions cut 2 bases from V and 8 bases from J, with 4 bases between. The CDR3 region is CASSEKHSPLHF. CDR3 sequence (DNA): TGTGCCAGCAGTGAAAAGCATTCACCCCTCCACTTT. The full variable domain, in which reference TRBV2 and TRBJ1-6 provide the parts outside the CDR3, is EPEVTQTPSHQVTQMGQEVILRCVPISNHLYFYWYRQILGQKVEFLVSFYNNEISEKSEIFDDQFSVERPDGSNFTLKIRSTKLEDSAMYFCASSEKHSPLHFGNGTRLTVT.

This clone was observed a single time. The chain combines TRBV6-1 with TRBJ2-5; tentative D call: TRBD1 (5 bases). With the DNA end fitting TRBJ2-7 better, the J assignment may be wrong. This CDR3 comprises 15 residues. Per the germline V gene, CDR1 is MNHNS and CDR2 is SASEGT. CDR3 sequence: CASSEALDNYYEQYF. CDR3 bases: TGTGCCAGCAGTGAAGCGCTGGACAACTACTACGAGCAGTACTTC.

The V gene is TRBV19, the J gene TRBJ1-5; D is uncertain. The germline V and J ends were trimmed by 5 bases and 6 bases, with 8 bases remaining between them. CDR1 LNHDA and CDR2 SQIVND come from the germline V gene (reference sequence). CDR3 length equals 12 residues. The CDR3 region is CASSPLSQPQHF. Written as DNA, the CDR3 is TGTGCCAGTAGTCCTCTCAGTCAGCCCCAGCATTTT.

The chain uses TRBV10-1 and TRBJ2-7; maybe TRBD1 (5 bases). Per the germline V gene, CDR1 is WNHNN and CDR2 is SYGVQD (reference sequence). CDR3 length: 13 residues. V was pared by 4 bases and J by 4 bases, with 11 bases between. The CDR3 reads CASSGPQGYEQYF. CDR3 sequence (DNA): TGCGCCAGCAGTGGCCCCCAGGGATACGAGCAGTACTTC.

The V and J genes are TRBV19 and TRBJ1-4; maybe TRBD1 (6 bases). V gave up 2 bases and J gave up 8 bases, with 12 bases separating them. CDR1 and CDR2 (germline): LNHDA, SQIVND (reference sequence). There are 14 residues in the CDR3. The DNA for the CDR3 is TGTGCCAGTAGTATACACAGGGTTGAGGAAAAACTGTTTTTT. It translates to CASSIHRVEEKLFF.

The CDR3 nucleotides read TGCGCCAGCAGCCAAGTGGGGTCGGAGGGAGCTTTCTTT. It encodes CASSQVGSEGAFF. The V and J genes are TRBV4-1 and TRBJ1-1; D unclear. Germline values: CDR1 MGHRA, CDR2 YSYEKL. This CDR3 spans 13 amino acids. V lost 1 base and J 10 bases, leaving 13 bases between the germline ends.

The chain is built from TRBV12-5 and TRBJ1-5; TRBD1 aligns across 9 bases. Unmatched junction bases numbered 8, after V lost 5 bases and J lost 6 bases. The CDR3 is 15 residues long. Germline V lookup: CDR1 LGHNT, CDR2 FRNRAP. This CDR3 reads CASGAGQGSFQPQHF. As DNA, the CDR3 is TGTGCTAGTGGTGCAGGACAGGGGTCGTTTCAGCCCCAGCATTTT.

J is TRBJ1-1 and V is TRBV18, with D possibly matching TRBD1 (6 bases). This CDR3 contains 14 residues. Trimming pared 3 bases from V and 5 bases from J, leaving 13 bases between. In germline, CDR1 is KGHSH, CDR2 LQKENI. This CDR3 is CASSPSTGRTEAFF. The CDR3 DNA reads TGTGCCAGCTCACCTTCGACAGGAAGGACTGAAGCTTTCTTT.

V and J are TRBV19 and TRBJ2-1; D is possibly TRBD1 (5 bases). This CDR3 comprises 13 residues. V lost 4 bases, J lost 2 bases, and 6 bases lay in between. Germline CDR1 and CDR2: LNHDA and SQIVND (reference sequence). The CDR3 region is CASSRGPYNEQFF. The CDR3 DNA sequence: TGTGCCAGTAGTAGGGGCCCCTACAATGAGCAGTTCTTC.

The chain has TRBV5-6 and TRBJ2-5; 9 nucleotides match TRBD1. Germline CDR1 is SGHDT and CDR2 is YYEEEE. The CDR3 loop spans 15 amino acids. V lost 4 bases, J lost 4 bases, and 8 bases stayed unmatched. Here the CDR3 reads CASSPGQGTGETQYF. CDR3 in DNA: TGTGCCAGCAGCCCGGGACAGGGTACGGGAGAGACCCAGTACTTC.

This clone was seen only a few times. The chain combines TRBV7-6 with TRBJ2-7, with TRBD2 matching 7 bases. Germline CDR1 reads SGHVS; CDR2 reads FNYEAQ. The J segment lost 6 bases and the V segment lost 5 bases, leaving 4 bases of the junction unmatched. The CDR3 is 12 residues long. The CDR3: CASSHWTSEQYF. For the CDR3, the DNA is TGTGCCAGCAGCCACTGGACTAGCGAGCAGTACTTC.

This clone was picked up a small number of times. CDR3: CASSLSGSGPQHF. CDR3 DNA: TGCGCCAGCAGCCTGTCAGGGTCTGGGCCCCAGCATTTT. The rearrangement uses TRBV5-1 and TRBJ1-5, with D perhaps matching TRBD1 (5 bases). V lost 4 bases, J lost 9 bases, and 14 bases lay in between. Germline values: CDR1 SGHRS, CDR2 YFSETQ. This CDR3 region has 13 residues.

This chain uses TRBV7-2 with TRBJ2-3; the D gene is possibly TRBD1 (6 bases). The V end lost 3 bases, the J end lost 4 bases, and 14 bases lay between the germline ends. CDR1 SGHTA and CDR2 FQGNSA come from the germline V gene. The CDR3 is 15 residues long. This CDR3 is CASSFDRDTSDTQYF. CDR3 bases: TGTGCCAGCAGCTTCGATCGGGACACTTCAGATACGCAGTATTTT.

About this clone itself: The same CDR3 arises from other DNA sequences in this sample as well. The chain uses TRBV7-2 and TRBJ2-5, with a tentative D call TRBD2 (7 bases). The CDR3 runs 13 residues. V lost 5 bases, J lost 5 bases, and 12 bases lay in between. The germline V gene encodes CDR1 SGHTA and CDR2 FQGNSA. CDR3 DNA: TGTGCCAGCAGCCCGAGGGGGGGTGAGACCCAGTACTTC. This sequence encodes CASSPRGGETQYF.

This rearrangement joins TRBV19 to TRBJ1-2, with TRBD1 matching over 8 bases. Germline trimming cut 4 bases from V and 7 bases from J; bases unmatched to any gene: 11. The CDR3 is made up of 15 amino acids. CDR1 and CDR2 (germline): LNHDA, SQIVND (reference sequence). As DNA, the CDR3 is TGTGCCAGTAGTACGCCACTCGACAGGGGTATTGGCTACACCTTC. Its translation: CASSTPLDRGIGYTF.

V and J are TRBV6-8 and TRBJ2-7; TRBD1 matches at 7 bases. Looked up from germline, CDR1 is MNHGY and CDR2 is SAAAGT. The ends lost 5 bases at V and 5 bases at J; junction bases unmatched: 3. The CDR3 is 12 residues long. This CDR3 is CASSQTGDEQYF. Here the CDR3 DNA reads TGTGCCAGCAGTCAAACAGGGGACGAGCAGTACTTC.

The CDR3 nucleotides are TGTGCCAGCAGTTCAGGGCTGAACACCGGGGAGCTGTTTTTT. Translated: CASSSGLNTGELFF. V is TRBV6-5 and J is TRBJ2-2; D might be TRBD1 (5 bases). This CDR3 is built from 14 residues. Trimming stripped 4 bases from V and 1 base from J, with 7 bases between. CDR1 and CDR2 from the germline V gene are MNHEY and SVGAGI.

The genes are TRBV7-3 and TRBJ1-1, with 7 positions matching TRBD1. This CDR3 has 15 amino acids. With V trimmed by 5 bases and J by 5 bases, 11 bases remained unmatched. CDR1 is SGHTA and CDR2 is FQGTGA in the germline V gene. This CDR3 reads CASSAKNRGLTEAFF. CDR3 coding DNA: TGTGCCAGCAGCGCCAAAAATAGGGGGCTGACTGAAGCTTTCTTT.

The chain recombines TRBV6-5 with TRBJ2-7, with D unclear. V lost 0 bases and J lost 6, with 6 bases in between. Germline V CDR1 and CDR2: MNHEY, SVGAGI. This CDR3 is 12 amino acids long. The DNA for the CDR3 is TGTGCCAGCAGTTACTCGGCGGTCGAGCAGTACTTC. It translates to CASSYSAVEQYF.

J is TRBJ2-1 and V is TRBV10-3; 11 nucleotides match TRBD2. Germline CDR1 reads ENHRY; CDR2 reads SYGVKD. V dropped 10 bases and J dropped 2; count of bases not matched to a gene: 7. This CDR3 has 15 residues. The CDR3 DNA follows: TGTGCCACGCAACGACTAGCGGGGCCCTACAATGAGCAGTTCTTC. Translated, it gives CATQRLAGPYNEQFF.

This chain uses TRBV30 with TRBJ1-5, with 7 nucleotides matching TRBD1. The CDR3 covers 14 residues. Germline V CDR1 and CDR2: GTSNPN, SVGIG (reference sequence). CDR3 sequence: CAGSQGIRNQPQHF. CDR3 DNA: TGTGCTGGATCACAGGGGATTAGGAATCAGCCCCAGCATTTT.

This rearrangement joins TRBV10-3 to TRBJ1-5; D perhaps matches TRBD1 (5 bases). This CDR3 has 14 residues. Looked up from germline, CDR1 is ENHRY and CDR2 is SYGVKD. V was pared by 11 bases and J by 3 bases, with 17 bases between. The CDR3 here is CAPLFDRDNQPQHF. The CDR3 coding sequence is TGTGCCCCGTTATTCGACAGAGACAATCAGCCCCAGCATTTT.

The chain has TRBV28 and TRBJ1-1; D uncertain. Trimming took 5 bases from V and 5 from J, leaving 9 bases between them. CDR1 and CDR2 from the germline V gene are MDHEN and SYDVKM. This CDR3 spans 12 amino acids. CDR3 residues: CASSQVVTEAFF. In DNA, the CDR3 is TGTGCCAGCAGTCAGGTGGTAACTGAAGCTTTCTTT.

This rearrangement joins TRBV2 to TRBJ2-5; D possibly corresponds to TRBD1 (6 bases). This CDR3 contains 16 residues. Trimming shortened V by 5 bases and J by 2 bases, and 18 bases separated the two germline ends. CDR1 and CDR2 from the germline V gene are SNHLY and FYNNEI. CDR3 sequence (DNA): TGTGCCAGCAGTCTAAGTCCGAAGGGGGAGCAAGAGACCCAGTACTTC. This translates into CASSLSPKGEQETQYF.

The chain uses TRBV7-8 and TRBJ2-1; the match to TRBD2 covers 7 bases. Germline V gene data show CDR1 as SGHVS and CDR2 as FQNEAQ. J gave up 8 bases and V 4 bases, and 14 bases lay outside the gene matches. The CDR3 has 16 amino acids. CDR3 DNA sequence: TGTGCCAGCAGCTCCCCGTGGCGGGAGAAGACGGATGAGCAGTTCTTC. This gives the protein CASSSPWREKTDEQFF.

The J gene is TRBJ1-4, the V gene TRBV7-9; D ambiguous. From germline, CDR1 is SEHNR and CDR2 FQNEAQ (reference sequence). The CDR3 loop spans 15 amino acids. Trimming stripped 4 bases from V and 5 bases from J, with 14 bases between. The CDR3 loop reads CASSYWVGENEKLFF. In DNA form, the CDR3 reads TGTGCCAGCAGCTACTGGGTCGGGGAGAATGAAAAACTGTTTTTT.

The CDR3 protein is CASSYSIGSNTGELFF. The DNA of the CDR3 is TGTGCCAGCAGTTACTCGATCGGGAGTAACACCGGGGAGCTGTTTTTT. The chain joins TRBV6-5 to TRBJ2-2; D might be TRBD2 (6 bases). Trimming took off 0 bases at V and 2 bases at J, with 10 bases between the two ends. The germline CDR1 and CDR2 sequences are MNHEY and SVGAGI. The CDR3 runs to 16 residues.